The rows below give T cell receptor beta chains drawn from one sample of a study of T cell responses to AZD1222 COVID-19 vaccine. The table came from immunoSEQ multiplex PCR; TCRdb's copy has only in-frame clones and leaves some out. The sample gives some 150,000 clones, 85% to 95% of which show up once; 1.5% to 2% is in the top ten. The source was peripheral blood, collected on day 0 of AZD1222 vaccination. These receptors all come from an adult in good health. CDR3s include the opening cysteine and the closing phenylalanine or tryptophan. The D gene is left open where the match is weak. Rows may omit the clone size; those that give it use once, few, many or a size class.

J gene | clone size | D gene | V gene | CDR3 DNA | CDR3 protein
TRBJ1-4 | NA | TRBD1 | TRBV6-5 | TGTGCCAGCAGCTTGATGGGGACAGGGAGTGAAAAACTGTTTTTT | CASSLMGTGSEKLFF
TRBJ2-5 | NA | NA | TRBV7-8 | TGTGCCAGCAGCTTTTCTATAGAGACCCAGTACTTC | CASSFSIETQYF
TRBJ1-1 | NA | NA | TRBV21-1 | TGTGCCAGCAGCAAAGACGGAGGGTCTGCCCCTGAAGCTTTCTTT | CASSKDGGSAPEAFF
TRBJ1-4 | NA | NA | TRBV6-2/TRBV6-3 | TGTGCCAGCAGTTCAAGGCGGACCCCCTTTCACAAAACTAATGAAAAACTGTTTTTT | CASSSRRTPFHKTNEKLFF
TRBJ2-3 | NA | NA | TRBV9 | TGTGCCAGCAGCGTAGCGGCAAGGGCAGATACGCAGTATTTT | CASSVAARADTQYF
TRBJ1-2 | NA | TRBD1 | TRBV28 | TGTGCCAGCAGTTTGGGGACAGGGAGAAACTATGGCTACACCTTC | CASSLGTGRNYGYTF
TRBJ2-7 | NA | TRBD2 | TRBV15 | TGTGCCACCAGCGGAGGGCGGGGGAACTCCTACGAGCAGTACTTC | CATSGGRGNSYEQYF
TRBJ2-7 | NA | NA | TRBV30 | TGTGCCTGGAGTGTATCGGGGGCGGCCTACGAGCAGTACTTC | CAWSVSGAAYEQYF
TRBJ2-5 | NA | NA | TRBV7-6 | TGTGCCAGCAGCTTAGCGCAGACAGACGCGACCCAGTACTTC | CASSLAQTDATQYF
TRBJ1-5 | NA | NA | TRBV15 | TGTGCCACAACTCCGGAGGCAGCTGATATCAATCAGCCCCAGCATTTT | CATTPEAADINQPQHF
TRBJ1-2 | NA | NA | TRBV5-1 | TGCGCCAGCAGCCCGGCTGCCAACTATGGCTACACCTTC | CASSPAANYGYTF
TRBJ2-7 | NA | NA | TRBV29-1 | TGCAGCGTTGATGAGGGGGGTACCTACGAGCAGTACTTC | CSVDEGGTYEQYF
TRBJ1-6 | NA | NA | TRBV2 | TGTGCCAGCTTGGATGCGGTCTCCAGTGGAAGGCCCCTCCACTTT | CASLDAVSSGRPLHF
TRBJ2-6 | few | NA | TRBV6-6 | TGTGCCAGCAGTTACTCCCGGGAGGGGGCCAACGTCCTGACTTTC | CASSYSREGANVLTF
TRBJ1-6 | NA | NA | TRBV15 | TGTGCCACCAGCAGAGATCCAAACAACTATAATTCACCCCTCCACTTT | CATSRDPNNYNSPLHF
TRBJ2-7 | NA | NA | TRBV7-2 | TGTGCCAGCAGCAAAAGGGCTAGTCTCGAGCAGTACTTC | CASSKRASLEQYF
TRBJ2-2 | NA | NA | TRBV5-1 | TGCGCCAGCAGACAAAACACCGGGGAGCTGTTTTTT | CASRQNTGELFF
TRBJ1-2 | NA | NA | TRBV9 | TGTGCCAGCAGCGTAGGGGGTCGAGGCTACACCTTC | CASSVGGRGYTF
TRBJ2-7 | NA | NA | TRBV15 | TGTGCCACCAGCAGAGATCTTAACTACGAGCAGTACTTC | CATSRDLNYEQYF
TRBJ2-5 | NA | NA | TRBV9 | TGTGCCAGCAGCGTAGACCTGCGGTACCAAGAGACCCAGTACTTC | CASSVDLRYQETQYF
TRBJ1-2 | NA | NA | TRBV5-4 | TGTGTCTTACCGGCCCCGCCTGCGTCCTATGGCTACACCTTC | CVLPAPPASYGYTF
TRBJ2-1 | NA | NA | TRBV9 | TGTGCCAGCAGCGGACAGGTGGGCGGTAACAATGAGCAGTTCTTC | CASSGQVGGNNEQFF
TRBJ1-6 | once | NA | TRBV18 | TGTGCCAGCTCACCACGGGCAGGGGAAAATTCACCCCTCCACTTT | CASSPRAGENSPLHF
TRBJ2-1 | NA | TRBD2 | TRBV19 | TGTGCCAGTAGTACCCAACTAGCGGGAGGTGGGAATGAGCAGTTCTTC | CASSTQLAGGGNEQFF
TRBJ2-5 | NA | NA | TRBV25-1 | TGTGCCAGCAGTGAATATACAGGGAGGAAAGAGACCCAGTACTTC | CASSEYTGRKETQYF
TRBJ2-7 | NA | TRBD1 | TRBV18 | TGTGCCAGCTCAGACAGGGTAGGGGCCTACGAGCAGTACTTC | CASSDRVGAYEQYF
TRBJ2-7 | NA | NA | TRBV11-2 | TGTGCCAGCAGCTACCACCCCTACGAGCAGTACTTC | CASSYHPYEQYF
TRBJ2-7 | NA | NA | TRBV20-1 | TGCAGTGCTAGAGCAGGGTCGGGGCAGTACTTC | CSARAGSGQYF
TRBJ2-1 | NA | TRBD2 | TRBV5-5 | TGTGCCAGCAGCTTGGGCCGAGCGGGTACTAGCGTCAATGAGCAGTTCTTC | CASSLGRAGTSVNEQFF
TRBJ1-3 | NA | NA | TRBV3-1/TRBV3-2 | TGTGCCAGCAGCCAAAGTGGAAACACCATATATTTT | CASSQSGNTIYF
TRBJ1-2 | once | NA | TRBV19 | TGTGCCAGTAGTCCTTCCCCGGGAGCCATCTATGGCTACACCTTC | CASSPSPGAIYGYTF
TRBJ2-7 | NA | TRBD1 | TRBV7-9 | TGTGCCAGCAGCTCCACAGCCGGGACAGGCTACGAGCAGTACTTC | CASSSTAGTGYEQYF
TRBJ2-7 | once | NA | TRBV13 | TGTGCCAGCAGCTTATTTGGTGAGGGGGGCTACGAGCAGTACTTC | CASSLFGEGGYEQYF
TRBJ2-7 | NA | NA | TRBV5-1 | TGCGCCAGCAGCTCTGGTGGGGACTACGAGCAGTACTTC | CASSSGGDYEQYF
TRBJ2-6 | NA | NA | TRBV30 | TGTGCCTGGACTCGGGACCGATCCTCCTCTGGGGCCAACGTCCTGACTTTC | CAWTRDRSSSGANVLTF
TRBJ2-7 | NA | TRBD1 | TRBV5-1 | TGCGCCAGCCAGAGGGACAGGGGCTACGAGCAGTACTTC | CASQRDRGYEQYF
TRBJ1-4 | NA | TRBD1 | TRBV9 | TGTGCCAGCAGCGTAGTGGGACAGGGGGACGAAAAACTGTTTTTT | CASSVVGQGDEKLFF
TRBJ2-7 | NA | NA | TRBV6-4 | TGTGCCAGCAGTCCAGCGGCTAGCTCCTACGAGCAGTACTTC | CASSPAASSYEQYF
TRBJ2-3 | NA | NA | TRBV2 | TGTGCCAGCACGAGGTCGGAGAGCACAGATACGCAGTATTTT | CASTRSESTDTQYF
TRBJ2-1 | once | TRBD2 | TRBV24-1 | TGTGCCACCAGCGGCGGGGGGACGGGCTACAATGAGCAGTTCTTC | CATSGGGTGYNEQFF
TRBJ2-5 | NA | NA | TRBV14 | TGTGCCAGCAGCCCGGACGGAGGGGAGACCCAGTACTTC | CASSPDGGETQYF
TRBJ2-7 | NA | TRBD2 | TRBV3-1/TRBV3-2 | TGTGCCAGCAGCCAAGGCCCGGGGGGATACTACGAGCAGTACTTC | CASSQGPGGYYEQYF
TRBJ1-4 | NA | NA | TRBV19 | TGTGCCACTACGTCGGGGGGCCTCGAAAAACTGTTTTTT | CATTSGGLEKLFF
TRBJ1-5 | NA | NA | TRBV29-1 | TGCAGCGTTGAAGACACCCTGGGCCAGCCCCAGCATTTT | CSVEDTLGQPQHF
TRBJ1-4 | NA | NA | TRBV7-2 | TGTGCCAGCAGCCAAGGGTGGAAAAAAAATGAAAAACTGTTTTTT | CASSQGWKKNEKLFF
TRBJ2-1 | NA | TRBD2 | TRBV5-1 | TGCGCCAGCAGCTTGTCTAGCGGGGCGGGGAATGAGCAGTTCTTC | CASSLSSGAGNEQFF
TRBJ1-5 | NA | NA | TRBV19 | TGTGCCAGTAGTATTAGAGATGGCAATCAGCCCCAGCATTTT | CASSIRDGNQPQHF
TRBJ1-2 | NA | TRBD1 | TRBV25-1 | TGTGCCAGCAGATCACATGCAGGGGGCGATGGCTACACCTTC | CASRSHAGGDGYTF
TRBJ1-3 | few | NA | TRBV9 | TGTGCCAGCAGCGACACAAACTCTGGAAACACCATATATTTT | CASSDTNSGNTIYF
TRBJ1-6 | NA | NA | TRBV7-2 | TGTGCCAGTAGTGGGCAAAATAATTCACCCCTCCACTTT | CASSGQNNSPLHF
TRBJ2-1 | NA | NA | TRBV5-1 | TGCGCCAGCAGCTTATCGGTGGGCGAGCAGTTCTTC | CASSLSVGEQFF
TRBJ2-1 | once | TRBD2 | TRBV19 | TGTGCCACCCGTCCGGCTAGCGGGAGGGGGGGGCAGTTCTTC | CATRPASGRGGQFF
TRBJ1-2 | NA | TRBD1 | TRBV5-1 | TGCGCCAGCAGCGACAAACAGGGGGTGGGGTATGGCTACACCTTC | CASSDKQGVGYGYTF